These 17 T cell receptor beta chains share one sample of origin, sequenced in a study of control samples from healthy donors and cancer patients. Repertoires were generated with immunoSEQ multiplex PCR, while TCRdb's copy carries only in-frame clones and drops some. The sample comprises about 130,000 clones, roughly 92% of which are singletons, and around 5.1% rests with the top ten. The sequencing input was blood. Every receptor here comes from a man aged 18 to 35 in good health.

The V and J genes are TRBV3-1 (or the pseudogene TRBV3-2) and TRBJ1-1, with a possible D match to TRBD1 (5 bases). CDR3 length: 14 amino acids. CDR1 is LGHDT, CDR2 YNNKEL, per germline (reference sequence). Trimming removed 4 bases at V and 4 bases at J, with 13 bases between. CDR3 sequence (DNA): TGTGCCAGCAGCCGAGATTACAGGATCACTGAAGCTTTCTTT. This encodes CASSRDYRITEAFF.

The rearrangement uses TRBV3-1 (or the pseudogene TRBV3-2) and TRBJ1-1, with D perhaps TRBD1 (5 bases). In germline, CDR1 is LGHDT, CDR2 YNNKEL (reference sequence). Deletions cut 1 base from V and 1 base from J, with 13 bases between. CDR3 length: 16 residues. This CDR3 is CASSQALGGTNTEAFF. DNA for the CDR3: TGTGCCAGCAGCCAAGCCCTTGGGGGGACGAACACTGAAGCTTTCTTT.

The V call is TRBV3-1 (or the pseudogene TRBV3-2), the J call TRBJ1-2, with D possibly TRBD1 on 6 matching bases. CDR3 size: 14 residues. V lost 4 bases and J 4 bases, leaving 13 bases between the germline ends. Germline CDR1 reads LGHDT; CDR2 reads YNNKEL (reference sequence). The chain's CDR3 is CASSPGQYLYGYTF. The CDR3, as DNA: TGTGCCAGCAGCCCCGGACAGTACCTCTATGGCTACACCTTC.

This sequence joins TRBV9 and TRBJ1-6, with D hard to call. V lost 1 base, J lost 0 bases, and 5 bases lay in between. The CDR3 is made up of 15 amino acids. Per germline, CDR1 SGDLS and CDR2 YYNGEE. DNA for the CDR3: TGTGCCAGCAGCGTATTGAGCTCCTATAATTCACCCCTCCACTTT. Amino acid sequence: CASSVLSSYNSPLHF.

Points on this clone: The junction differs from germline at one of its ends, possibly a read error. The chain is built from TRBV11-2 and TRBJ2-1; 12 bases align to TRBD2. The CDR3 is 16 residues long. CDR1 and CDR2 (germline): SGHAT, FQNNGV. The CDR3, as DNA: TGTGCCGGCAGCTCCCAGAAGACTAGCGGGGGCAATGAGCAGTTCTTC. Its translation is CAGSSQKTSGGNEQFF.

This clone was seen a single time. The chain couples TRBV10-1 to TRBJ2-2; the D gene is possibly TRBD1 (5 bases). V shed 5 bases and J shed 4 bases, with 17 bases lying between them. CDR1 is WNHNN and CDR2 is SYGVQD in the germline V gene (reference sequence). CDR3 size: 16 residues. The CDR3 loop reads CASSPLVVRGTGELFF. The CDR3 DNA reads TGCGCCAGCAGTCCCCTGGTAGTAAGGGGCACCGGGGAGCTGTTTTTT.

The chain uses TRBV2 and TRBJ2-3; 13 bases line up with TRBD2. The CDR3 length is 14 residues. J gave up 3 bases and V 8 bases, and 2 bases lay outside the gene matches. The germline gives CDR1 SNHLY, CDR2 FYNNEI. Here the CDR3 reads CASGTSGATDTQYF. CDR3 nucleotide sequence: TGTGCCAGCGGGACTAGCGGGGCAACAGATACGCAGTATTTT.

This chain joins TRBV5-1 and TRBJ2-5; TRBD2 matches at 10 bases. The CDR3 contains 16 residues. The J segment lost 5 bases and the V segment lost 4 bases, leaving 11 bases of the junction unmatched. CDR1 is SGHRS and CDR2 is YFSETQ in the germline V gene. CDR3 in amino acids: CASSPGLAGGGETQYF. DNA of the CDR3: TGCGCCAGCAGCCCTGGTTTAGCGGGGGGCGGGGAGACCCAGTACTTC.

This clone appeared a single time. The chain uses TRBV14 and TRBJ2-1, with D unclear. The CDR3 has 12 amino acids. In germline, CDR1 is SGHDN, CDR2 FVKESK. Trimming removed 0 bases at V and 9 bases at J, with 6 bases between. The DNA of the CDR3 is TGTGCCAGCAGCCAAGATATCGGTGAGCAGTTCTTC. Translating it yields CASSQDIGEQFF.

This clone was counted once. The chain recombines TRBV7-2 with TRBJ1-5; the D is unclear. Germline assignment: CDR1 SGHTA and CDR2 FQGNSA. The CDR3 is made up of 15 amino acids. Deletions cut 2 bases from V and 0 bases from J, with 8 bases between. DNA for the CDR3: TGTGCCAGCAGCTTAAGTGGGCTTAGCAATCAGCCCCAGCATTTT. Amino acids: CASSLSGLSNQPQHF.

The chain couples TRBV25-1 to TRBJ1-6; D is perhaps TRBD1 (5 bases). The CDR3 has 14 amino acids. V gave up 4 bases and J gave up 4 bases, with 8 bases separating them. Germline CDR1 and CDR2: MGHDK and SYGVNS. The CDR3 loop reads CASSAGSYNSPLHF. The CDR3 DNA follows: TGTGCCAGCAGTGCAGGGTCATATAATTCACCCCTCCACTTT.

This chain joins TRBV24-1 and TRBJ1-1, with D possibly being TRBD1 (5 bases). Germline V CDR1 and CDR2: KGHDR, SFDVKD. The CDR3 covers 16 residues. With 3 bases removed from V and 4 bases from J, the gap between germline ends came to 17 bases. CDR3 region: CATSDPRDGPVTEAFF. CDR3 nucleotides: TGTGCCACCAGTGATCCTCGGGACGGCCCGGTCACTGAAGCTTTCTTT.

The CDR3 DNA reads TGTGCCAGCAGCCAAGACGCTAGCGAAGGATGGGTTTTCGACGAGCAGTACTTC. Translated: CASSQDASEGWVFDEQYF. This rearrangement joins TRBV4-2 to TRBJ2-7; TRBD2 might be the D (6 bases). Germline V gene sequence: CDR1 LGHNA, CDR2 YNFKEQ. This CDR3 is built from 18 residues. V was shortened by 0 bases and J by 5 bases, with 23 bases between the two germline ends.

The genes are TRBV5-1 and TRBJ1-2; D possibly corresponds to TRBD1 (5 bases). The CDR3 consists of 17 residues. Germline V gene sequence: CDR1 SGHRS, CDR2 YFSETQ. Trimming cost V 0 bases and J 4 bases, with 19 bases left between them. The CDR3 DNA sequence: TGCGCCAGCAGCTTGGACAGGATCGCCCCTAAGGGCTATGGCTACACCTTC. It is translated as CASSLDRIAPKGYGYTF.

The chain is built from TRBV30 and TRBJ1-4, with 10 nucleotides matching TRBD1. CDR3 size: 13 residues. The germline gives CDR1 GTSNPN, CDR2 SVGIG (reference sequence). Trimming at V came to 5 bases and at J to 5 bases, leaving 2 bases not matched to a gene. Here the CDR3 reads CAWGTGANEKLFF. The CDR3 DNA sequence: TGTGCCTGGGGGACAGGGGCGAATGAAAAACTGTTTTTT.

The chain is built from TRBV3-1 (or the pseudogene TRBV3-2) and TRBJ1-1, with TRBD1 matching 7 bases. Germline CDR1 LGHDT, CDR2 YNNKEL (reference sequence). V shed 4 bases, J shed 1 base, and the junction held 6 bases outside the gene matches. The CDR3 extends over 15 amino acids. For the CDR3, the DNA is TGTGCCAGCAGCCCCCTAGGGGGCTGGAACACTGAAGCTTTCTTT. Its translation is CASSPLGGWNTEAFF.

V gene TRBV4-1 combines with J gene TRBJ2-1; no definite D call. The V and J ends lost 4 bases and 5 bases respectively, with 15 bases between them. The CDR3 is 15 amino acids. Germline-derived CDR1 and CDR2 are MGHRA and YSYEKL. The CDR3 coding sequence is TGCGCCAGCAGCCCCTGGATGGGGAAACACAATGAGCAGTTCTTC. Translation gives CASSPWMGKHNEQFF.